This T cell receptor (beta chain) was captured by sequencing in a study of technical replicates of blood from a handful of donors. Libraries were prepared by immunoSEQ multiplex PCR; TCRdb keeps only in-frame clonotypes and omits some of them. The sample records approximately 50,000 clones, 90% to 97% being singletons. The CDR3 has 14 residues. Germline V lookup: CDR1 ENHRY, CDR2 SYGVKD. The V gene lost 6 bases and the J gene lost 0 bases, with 9 bases spanning the gap. The sample was T cells isolated from PBMCs. This sequence was found in a human donor in good health. The rearrangement uses TRBV10-3 and TRBJ2-1; D may be TRBD2 (5 bases). The CDR3 spells CAIRGSSSYNEQFF. CDR3 nucleotide sequence: TGTGCCATCAGGGGGAGTTCCTCCTACAATGAGCAGTTCTTC.